Following are 19 T cell receptor beta chains from one sample sequenced in a study of technical replicates of blood from several donors. The repertoire was sequenced with immunoSEQ multiplex PCR; TCRdb's copy has only in-frame clones and lacks some. This table has under 85,000 clones, 85% to 95% appearing once. Sequencing used T cells isolated from PBMCs. The receptors shown here come from a human donor in good health.

This clone was seen a single time. The chain carries TRBV5-6 and TRBJ2-2, with 9 positions matching TRBD1. The V gene end was trimmed by 6 bases and the J gene end by 6 bases; junction bases not matched to a gene: 12. Germline V gene data show CDR1 as SGHDT and CDR2 as YYEEEE. This CDR3 spans 16 amino acids. In DNA, the CDR3 is TGTGCCAGCACCGGACTAGGGACAGGGAAGGCCGGGGAGCTGTTTTTT. Translated, it gives CASTGLGTGKAGELFF.

This sequence joins TRBV5-4 and TRBJ2-3, with 7 bases fitting TRBD2. V was pared by 2 bases and J by 2 bases, with 5 bases of the junction left unmatched. CDR1 is SGHNT and CDR2 is YYREEE in the germline V gene (reference sequence). The CDR3 totals 15 residues. As DNA, the CDR3 is TGTGCCAGCAGCTTCGCGAGCGGGAACACAGATACGCAGTATTTT. Encoded protein: CASSFASGNTDTQYF.

The CDR3 is CASSPLYTYEQYF. The DNA of the CDR3 is TGTGCCAGCAGTCCTCTGTATACCTACGAGCAGTACTTC. The J gene is TRBJ2-7, the V gene TRBV25-1; D gene ambiguous. Looked up from germline, CDR1 is MGHDK and CDR2 is SYGVNS. The CDR3 length is 13 residues. The ends were cut back, 5 bases at V and 2 bases at J, with 10 bases in the middle.

The J gene is TRBJ2-3, the V gene TRBV19, with TRBD2 matching 8 bases. CDR1 is LNHDA, CDR2 SQIVND, per germline (reference sequence). CDR3 length equals 15 residues. The junction had 11 bases not matched to a gene; V was cut back by 7 bases and J by 5 bases. Here the CDR3 DNA reads TGTGCCAGTAACGACAAAGCGGGAGTCGAAGATACGCAGTATTTT. It codes for CASNDKAGVEDTQYF.

The chain uses TRBV6-5 and TRBJ2-7; the D gene is possibly TRBD1 (6 bases). The CDR3 has 14 amino acids. V dropped 0 bases and J dropped 6 bases, with 12 bases sitting between them. Germline values: CDR1 MNHEY, CDR2 SVGAGI. The chain's CDR3 is CASSYSGHTTEQYF. The CDR3 DNA is TGTGCCAGCAGTTACTCGGGACACACAACCGAGCAGTACTTC.

Turning to this clone: The same CDR3 also results from other DNA sequences found in this sample. V is TRBV5-1 and J is TRBJ2-3; D is perhaps TRBD1 (5 bases). The ends were cut back, 0 bases at V and 3 bases at J, with 11 bases in the middle. Germline V lookup: CDR1 SGHRS, CDR2 YFSETQ. This CDR3 is built from 15 residues. Here the CDR3 DNA reads TGCGCCAGCAGCTTGGGCCAGGGTGGGACAGATACGCAGTATTTT. It yields the protein CASSLGQGGTDTQYF.

The chain combines TRBV10-3 with TRBJ1-4; 7 bases align to TRBD1. V lost 3 bases to trimming and J lost 11 bases; unmatched junction nucleotides: 6. This CDR3 region has 13 residues. CDR1 ENHRY and CDR2 SYGVKD come from the germline V gene. The CDR3 reads CAISDFTGEKLFF. In DNA form, the CDR3 reads TGTGCCATCAGTGACTTCACAGGGGAGAAACTGTTTTTT.

In nucleotides, the CDR3 is TGTGCCAGTGGGGGCGGGAGCAACTACGAGCAGTACTTC. It codes for CASGGGSNYEQYF. The genes are TRBV2 and TRBJ2-7, with D maybe TRBD2 (7 bases). CDR3 length: 13 residues. Between the trimmed V and J ends, which lost 9 bases and 3 bases, there was a span of 15 bases. In germline, CDR1 is SNHLY, CDR2 FYNNEI. Supplemented by reference TRBV2 and TRBJ2-7, the full variable domain reads EPEVTQTPSHQVTQMGQEVILRCVPISNHLYFYWYRQILGQKVEFLVSFYNNEISEKSEIFDDQFSVERPDGSNFTLKIRSTKLEDSAMYFCASGGGSNYEQYFGPGTRLTVT.

V and J are TRBV19 and TRBJ1-1; D gene unclear. The germline V and J ends were trimmed by 1 base and 0 bases, with 6 bases remaining between them. The CDR3 loop spans 14 amino acids. Germline CDR1 is LNHDA and CDR2 is SQIVND (reference sequence). This CDR3 reads CASSIVALNTEAFF. The CDR3, as DNA: TGTGCCAGTAGTATAGTAGCTTTGAACACTGAAGCTTTCTTT.

There are a few counts of this clone. The chain uses TRBV27 and TRBJ1-5; tentatively, D is TRBD1 (5 bases). The CDR3 contains 15 residues. V lost 4 bases and J 4 bases, leaving 14 bases between the germline ends. Germline V gene lookup returns CDR1 MNHEY and CDR2 SMNVEV (reference sequence). The CDR3 sequence is CASSYEGVGNQPQHF. Written as DNA, the CDR3 is TGTGCCAGCAGTTATGAAGGGGTCGGGAATCAGCCCCAGCATTTT.

J is TRBJ2-7 and V is TRBV28; maybe TRBD2 (5 bases). Germline CDR1 is MDHEN and CDR2 is SYDVKM. Trimming removed 7 bases at V and 9 bases at J, with 19 bases between. The CDR3 extends over 13 amino acids. The CDR3 loop is CASTLREGAVQYF. DNA for the CDR3: TGTGCCAGCACCCTCCGAGAGGGAGCGGTGCAGTACTTC.

The CDR3 reads CASSTYRGLAGANVLTF. The CDR3 DNA follows: TGTGCCAGCAGTACGTACAGGGGGCTGGCTGGGGCCAACGTCCTGACTTTC. The chain uses TRBV27 and TRBJ2-6; 9 bases agree with TRBD1. Germline assignment: CDR1 MNHEY and CDR2 SMNVEV (reference sequence). The CDR3 is 17 amino acids. V shed 5 bases, J shed 2 bases, and the junction held 7 bases outside the gene matches.

The CDR3 nucleotides are TGTGCCAGCAGCTTCCCCACAGGAAACTCCTACGAGCAGTACTTC. The encoded protein is CASSFPTGNSYEQYF. This chain uses TRBV5-4 with TRBJ2-7, with a weak D call TRBD1 (5 bases). The CDR3 consists of 15 residues. V was trimmed by 2 bases and J by 0 bases, leaving 12 bases between them. Germline CDR1 reads SGHNT; CDR2 reads YYREEE (reference sequence).

The chain combines TRBV6-5 with TRBJ1-3, with D unresolved. The length of the CDR3 is 16 residues. Trimming took 4 bases from V and 4 from J, leaving 17 bases between them. The germline V gene has CDR1 MNHEY and CDR2 SVGAGI. The CDR3 here is CASSSLHSRSGNTIYF. The CDR3 DNA reads TGTGCCAGCAGTTCCCTCCACTCTAGGTCAGGAAACACCATATATTTT.

The rearrangement links TRBV30 to TRBJ2-1; D unresolved. The CDR3 totals 15 residues. CDR1 is GTSNPN, CDR2 SVGIG, per germline (reference sequence). The V gene lost 2 bases and the J gene lost 11 bases, with 22 bases spanning the gap. Here the CDR3 DNA reads TGTGCCTGGAGTCCCTCTCACAGAAATTCAATGAAGCAGTTCTTC. It is translated as CAWSPSHRNSMKQFF.

Note on this clone: An end of the junction differs from the germline gene, which may be a read error. This chain's CDR3 is CPPPDTQYF. The CDR3 coding sequence is TGCCCCCCCCCGGATACGCAGTATTTT. The chain has TRBV6-5 and TRBJ2-3, with unresolved D. The germline V gene has CDR1 MNHEY and CDR2 SVGAGI. The CDR3 contains 9 residues.

This clone appeared a single time. V is TRBV5-6 and J is TRBJ2-2; perhaps TRBD2 as D (5 bases). The V gene lost 4 bases and the J gene lost 7 bases, with 8 bases spanning the gap. Germline CDR1 reads SGHDT; CDR2 reads YYEEEE. The CDR3 runs to 12 residues. The CDR3 loop reads CASSGSSGELFF. In DNA form, the CDR3 reads TGTGCCAGCAGCGGGAGTAGCGGGGAGCTGTTTTTT. Complete variable domain (other parts from reference TRBV5-6 and TRBJ2-2): DAGVTQSPTHLIKTRGQQVTLRCSPKSGHDTVSWYQQALGQGPQFIFQYYEEEERQRGNFPDRFSGHQFPNYSSELNVNALLLGDSALYLCASSGSSGELFFGEGSRLTVL.

The genes are TRBV30 and TRBJ1-4, with D possibly matching TRBD1 (6 bases). Germline CDR1 and CDR2: GTSNPN and SVGIG (reference sequence). The CDR3 runs 14 residues. The V end lost 3 bases, the J end lost 6 bases, and 14 bases lay between the germline ends. For the CDR3, the DNA is TGTGCCTGGAGAAGGGGGGGAAAGGATGAAAAACTGTTTTTT. It codes for CAWRRGGKDEKLFF.

The chain employs TRBV12-5 and TRBJ2-1; D gene unclear. This CDR3 comprises 15 residues. CDR1 is LGHNT, CDR2 FRNRAP, per germline. With 1 base removed from V and 2 bases from J, the gap between germline ends came to 9 bases. The CDR3 is CASGLGSTPYNEQFF. The CDR3, as DNA: TGTGCTAGTGGTTTGGGGAGTACCCCCTACAATGAGCAGTTCTTC.